This T cell receptor beta chain was identified in a study of cytomegalovirus exposure and HLA in healthy donors. Repertoires were generated with immunoSEQ multiplex PCR, while TCRdb's copy carries only in-frame clones and drops some. Of some 170,000 clones listed, 85% to 90% are singletons. The CDR3 spans 13 residues. Germline lookup yields CDR1 LNHNV and CDR2 YYDKDF (reference sequence). V was trimmed by 3 bases and J by 3 bases, leaving 8 bases between them. The source is a woman between 18 and 29 years old in good health and CMV-seropositive. The sequenced sample consisted of PBMCs. The V and J genes are TRBV15 and TRBJ1-1, with no clear D. The CDR3 nucleotides read TGTGCCACCAGCAGTTGGGCAGACACTGAAGCTTTCTTT. It yields the protein CATSSWADTEAFF. Combining the CDR3 with reference TRBV15 and TRBJ1-1 gives the whole variable domain DAMVIQNPRYQVTQFGKPVTLSCSQTLNHNVMYWYQQKSSQAPKLLFHYYDKDFNNEADTPDNFQSRRPNTSFCFLDIRSPGLGDTAMYLCATSSWADTEAFFGQGTRLTVV.